The next 24 T cell receptor beta chains were all read from a single sample in a study of T cell changes during pregnancy in multiple sclerosis. Using immunoSEQ multiplex PCR, the repertoire was profiled, and TCRdb retains in-frame clones only, with some absent. The table shows tens of thousands of clones, with roughly 90% occurring only once. The sample here was CD4+ T cells from peripheral blood mononuclear cells, taken after pregnancy. These TCRs come from a female donor with multiple sclerosis, enrolled in a pregnancy study.

The chain's CDR3 is CASSLVPSQGGQETQYF. CDR3 nucleotides: TGTGCCAGCAGCTTAGTCCCGAGTCAGGGGGGACAAGAGACCCAGTACTTC. The chain links TRBV7-6 to TRBJ2-5; D perhaps matches TRBD1 (7 bases). Germline V CDR1 and CDR2: SGHVS, FNYEAQ. The length of the CDR3 is 17 residues. Deletions cut 1 base from V and 2 bases from J, with 17 bases between.

In its sample, this clone was seen once. This rearrangement joins TRBV7-9 to TRBJ2-7, with a weak D call TRBD2 (5 bases). This CDR3 spans 13 amino acids. CDR1 is SEHNR, CDR2 FQNEAQ, per germline (reference sequence). Trimming removed 6 bases at V and 6 bases at J, with 15 bases between. CDR3 sequence (DNA): TGTGCCAGCAGTTTTAGCGTTGGAGGCGAGCAGTACTTC. It specifies CASSFSVGGEQYF. Drawing the rest from reference TRBV7-9 and TRBJ2-7, the complete variable domain is DTGVSQNPRHKITKRGQNVTFRCDPISEHNRLYWYRQTLGQGPEFLTYFQNEAQLEKSRLLSDRFSAERPKGSFSTLEIQRTEQGDSAMYLCASSFSVGGEQYFGPGTRLTVT.

The chain links TRBV21-1 to TRBJ2-1; TRBD2 reflects the table's D call only, with no check against the DNA. TRBV21-1 is a pseudogene locus. The CDR3 extends over 13 amino acids. The CDR3 sequence: CASSKFGGHEQFF. As DNA, the CDR3 is TGTGCCAGCAGCAAATTCGGGGGACATGAGCAGTTCTTC.

The chain links TRBV5-5 to TRBJ2-5, with a tentative D call TRBD1 (6 bases). The CDR3 totals 18 residues. Germline V gene sequence: CDR1 SGHKS, CDR2 YYEKEE (reference sequence). Trimming stripped 1 base from V and 4 bases from J, with 23 bases between. DNA of the CDR3: TGTGCCAGCAGCTTGAGCAGGGGTGGACATGGGTCGAGAGAGACCCAGTACTTC. This translates into CASSLSRGGHGSRETQYF. The full variable domain, completed using reference TRBV5-5 and TRBJ2-5, is DAGVTQSPTHLIKTRGQQVTLRCSPISGHKSVSWYQQVLGQGPQFIFQYYEKEERGRGNFPDRFSARQFPNYSSELNVNALLLGDSALYLCASSLSRGGHGSRETQYFGPGTRLLVL.

This clone was counted once. The chain uses TRBV18 and TRBJ2-7, with 11 bases identical to TRBD2. Germline V CDR1 and CDR2: KGHSH, LQKENI. This CDR3 has 15 amino acids. V was clipped by 3 bases and J by 1 base; unmatched bases: 2. The CDR3 protein is CASSPGLAESYEQYF. CDR3 in DNA: TGTGCCAGCTCACCGGGACTAGCGGAATCCTACGAGCAGTACTTC.

This clone was counted a single time. The rearrangement uses TRBV27 and TRBJ1-2; no clear D. V gave up 3 bases and J gave up 0 bases, with 5 bases separating them. CDR1 is MNHEY, CDR2 SMNVEV, per germline (reference sequence). CDR3 length equals 13 residues. CDR3 sequence reads: CASSLEPNYGYTF. CDR3 nucleotide sequence: TGTGCCAGCAGTTTGGAGCCTAACTATGGCTACACCTTC.

The chain joins TRBV6-5 to TRBJ1-5, with 7 nucleotides matching TRBD1. The trim removed 9 bases at V and 1 base at J, leaving 3 bases unmatched. Germline lookup yields CDR1 MNHEY and CDR2 SVGAGI. There are 13 residues in the CDR3. DNA of the CDR3: TGTGCCAGTCAACAGGGGAGCAATCAGCCCCAGCATTTT. This translates into CASQQGSNQPQHF.

This rearrangement joins TRBV4-1 to TRBJ1-1; D is unresolved. Between the trimmed V and J ends, which lost 5 bases and 1 base, there was a span of 8 bases. The CDR3 consists of 13 residues. Germline lookup yields CDR1 MGHRA and CDR2 YSYEKL. DNA of the CDR3: TGCGCCAGCAGCTCCCGACAGAACACTGAAGCTTTCTTT. Protein sequence: CASSSRQNTEAFF.

The gene calls are TRBV28 and TRBJ2-6, with 7 nucleotides matching TRBD2. Trimming at V came to 7 bases and at J to 0 bases, leaving 3 bases not matched to a gene. CDR3 size: 15 residues. Germline V gene lookup returns CDR1 MDHEN and CDR2 SYDVKM. CDR3 coding DNA: TGTGCCAGCAAGGGAGGGAGCTCTGGGGCCAACGTCCTGACTTTC. Amino acid sequence: CASKGGSSGANVLTF.

V gene TRBV6-1 combines with J gene TRBJ2-7; 7 nucleotides agree with TRBD1. In germline, CDR1 is MNHNS, CDR2 SASEGT. The CDR3 totals 15 residues. Trimming removed 1 base from V and 1 base from J; junction bases left unmatched: 4. CDR3 DNA: TGTGCCAGCAGTGAAGTCGGGACAGCTTCCTACGAGCAGTACTTC. As protein: CASSEVGTASYEQYF.

For this clone: The sample contains more than one DNA sequence encoding this CDR3. The chain carries TRBV7-2 and TRBJ2-1; D unresolved. The CDR3 extends over 13 amino acids. The V and J ends lost 2 bases and 6 bases respectively, with 8 bases between them. Germline loops: CDR1 SGHTA, CDR2 FQGNSA. The CDR3 loop is CASSLRGSNEQFF. The DNA for the CDR3 is TGTGCCAGCAGCTTACGAGGCTCCAATGAGCAGTTCTTC.

The rearrangement joins TRBV18 to TRBJ1-1; TRBD1 matches at 7 bases. Trimming removed 1 base from V and 2 bases from J; junction bases left unmatched: 1. Germline lookup yields CDR1 KGHSH and CDR2 LQKENI. The CDR3 runs 14 residues. CDR3 DNA sequence: TGTGCCAGCTCACCACAGGGGGCTAACACTGAAGCTTTCTTT. Translating it yields CASSPQGANTEAFF.

The V and J genes are TRBV5-5 and TRBJ1-2; possible D gene TRBD1, 5 bases. Trimming left V 0 bases short and J 0 bases short, with 6 bases between. From germline, CDR1 is SGHKS and CDR2 YYEKEE (reference sequence). This CDR3 has 14 amino acids. This CDR3 is CASSLGQSNYGYTF. The CDR3 DNA follows: TGTGCCAGCAGCTTGGGACAGTCTAACTATGGCTACACCTTC. Supplemented by reference TRBV5-5 and TRBJ1-2, the full variable domain reads DAGVTQSPTHLIKTRGQQVTLRCSPISGHKSVSWYQQVLGQGPQFIFQYYEKEERGRGNFPDRFSARQFPNYSSELNVNALLLGDSALYLCASSLGQSNYGYTFGSGTRLTVV.

The J gene is TRBJ2-7, the V gene TRBV29-1, with D unresolved. V was cut by 4 bases and J by 5 bases, with 12 bases left in between. Germline lookup yields CDR1 SQVTM and CDR2 ANQGSEA. The CDR3 sequence is 12 residues long. The CDR3 DNA reads as TGCAGCGTTGTGACGGGTCCAAACGAGCAGTACTTC. It codes for CSVVTGPNEQYF.

This clone was observed a single time. V gene TRBV5-6 combines with J gene TRBJ2-5, with 14 bases that match TRBD2. This CDR3 has 17 residues. Germline trimming cut 4 bases from V and 3 bases from J; bases unmatched to any gene: 8. CDR1 is SGHDT and CDR2 is YYEEEE in the germline V gene. CDR3: CASSKPGLAGEEETQYF. In nucleotides, the CDR3 is TGTGCCAGCAGCAAGCCGGGACTAGCGGGAGAGGAAGAGACCCAGTACTTC.

About this clone: A read error may produce the germline difference seen at one junction end. V is TRBV7-7 and J is TRBJ1-4; 8 nucleotides match TRBD1. Germline V gene data show CDR1 as SSHAT and CDR2 as FNYEAQ (reference sequence). The CDR3 covers 15 residues. As DNA, the CDR3 is TGTGCTAGCAGCCGGACAGGGAATACTAATGAAAAACTGTTTTTT. It encodes CASSRTGNTNEKLFF. Variable domain in full (rest from reference TRBV7-7 and TRBJ1-4): GAGVSQSPRYKVTKRGQDVTLRCDPISSHATLYWYQQALGQGPEFLTYFNYEAQPDKSGLPSDRFSAERPEGSISTLTIQRTEQRDSAMYRCASSRTGNTNEKLFFGSGTQLSVL.

This clone was seen more than once but under ten times. The chain uses TRBV5-6 and TRBJ2-7, with D perhaps matching TRBD1 (6 bases). CDR3 length: 14 amino acids. Between the trimmed V and J ends, which lost 3 bases and 2 bases, there was a span of 12 bases. Germline assignment: CDR1 SGHDT and CDR2 YYEEEE. The CDR3 DNA reads TGTGCCAGCAGCTGGTGGGGACAAACCTACGAGCAGTACTTC. Translated, it gives CASSWWGQTYEQYF.

This rearrangement joins TRBV4-2 to TRBJ2-3; 8 bases match TRBD2. V lost 2 bases and J lost 3; bases outside the gene matches: 1. Germline V gives CDR1 LGHNA, CDR2 YNFKEQ. CDR3 length: 14 amino acids. The CDR3 reads CASSQPSGTDTQYF. For the CDR3, the DNA is TGTGCCAGCAGCCAACCTAGCGGGACAGATACGCAGTATTTT.

The chain has TRBV7-9 and TRBJ2-2; 10 bases line up with TRBD2. Germline CDR1 reads SEHNR; CDR2 reads FQNEAQ (reference sequence). The trim removed 8 bases at V and 2 bases at J, leaving 2 bases unmatched. The CDR3 length is 14 residues. CDR3 sequence (DNA): TGTGCCAGCGGACTAGCGGACAACACCGGGGAGCTGTTTTTT. This translates into CASGLADNTGELFF.

The chain is built from TRBV5-5 and TRBJ1-4, with TRBD1 as a possible D gene (5 bases). The germline gives CDR1 SGHKS, CDR2 YYEKEE (reference sequence). Trimming pared 5 bases from V and 6 bases from J, leaving 17 bases between. This CDR3 spans 15 amino acids. The chain's CDR3 is CASRVTGAKDEKLFF. The CDR3 bases are TGTGCCAGCAGAGTCACTGGGGCTAAGGATGAAAAACTGTTTTTT.

This chain uses TRBV7-2 with TRBJ2-5; 7 bases fit TRBD2. Germline V lookup: CDR1 SGHTA, CDR2 FQGNSA. Trimming cost V 2 bases and J 5 bases; bases outside gene matches: 14. The CDR3 runs 17 residues. The CDR3 region has the DNA TGTGCCAGCAGCTTAACCCGGGGACTACCGGGGAAGGAGACCCAGTACTTC. Translation: CASSLTRGLPGKETQYF.

The genes are TRBV7-9 and TRBJ2-6; 8 positions agree with TRBD1. Germline-derived CDR1 and CDR2 are SEHNR and FQNEAQ (reference sequence). Trimming took 5 bases from V and 1 from J; bases not matched to a gene: 7. The CDR3 extends over 17 amino acids. CDR3 in DNA: TGTGCCAGCAGCACAGGACAGGGAGGTTCTGGGGCCAACGTCCTGACTTTC. Translating gives CASSTGQGGSGANVLTF.

This clone was detected once. This chain connects TRBV19 to TRBJ2-1; maybe TRBD2 (6 bases). Trimming pared 3 bases from V and 5 bases from J, leaving 14 bases between. CDR3 length: 15 amino acids. Looked up from germline, CDR1 is LNHDA and CDR2 is SQIVND (reference sequence). CDR3 protein: CASSIGTLQHNEQFF. In DNA, the CDR3 is TGTGCCAGTAGTATCGGGACTCTCCAGCACAATGAGCAGTTCTTC.

The table lists this clone with many counts. A junction end diverges from the germline sequence, so it may reflect a read error. This chain joins TRBV6-4 and TRBJ2-1; 9 nucleotides match TRBD2. The germline CDR1 and CDR2 sequences are MRHNA and SNTAGT. The CDR3 runs to 12 residues. CDR3: CASSEGPSGKVF. The CDR3 nucleotides read TGTGCCAGCAGTGAGGGGCCTAGCGGGAAGGTCTTC.